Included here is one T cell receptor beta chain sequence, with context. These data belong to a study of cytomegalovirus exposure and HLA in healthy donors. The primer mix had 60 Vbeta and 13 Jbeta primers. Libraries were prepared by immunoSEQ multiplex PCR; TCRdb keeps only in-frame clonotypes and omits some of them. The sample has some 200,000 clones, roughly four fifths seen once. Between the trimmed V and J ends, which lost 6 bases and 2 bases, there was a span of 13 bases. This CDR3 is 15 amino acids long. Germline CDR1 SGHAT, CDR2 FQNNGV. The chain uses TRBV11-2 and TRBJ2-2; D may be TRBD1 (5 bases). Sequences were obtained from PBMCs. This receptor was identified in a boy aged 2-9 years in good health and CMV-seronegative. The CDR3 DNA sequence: TGTGCCAGCAGATGGGGCACAGGAAACACCGGGGAGCTGTTTTTT. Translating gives CASRWGTGNTGELFF.